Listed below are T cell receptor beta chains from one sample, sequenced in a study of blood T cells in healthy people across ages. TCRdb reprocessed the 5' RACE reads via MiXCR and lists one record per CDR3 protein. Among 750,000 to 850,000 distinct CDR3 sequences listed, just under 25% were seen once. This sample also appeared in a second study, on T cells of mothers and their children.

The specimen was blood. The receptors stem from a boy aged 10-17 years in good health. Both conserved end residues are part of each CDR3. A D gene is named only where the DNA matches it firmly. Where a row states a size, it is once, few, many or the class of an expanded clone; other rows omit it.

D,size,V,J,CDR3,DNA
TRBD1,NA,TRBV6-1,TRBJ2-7,CASRDRVKYEQYF,TGTGCCAGTAGGGACAGGGTGAAGTACGAGCAGTACTTC
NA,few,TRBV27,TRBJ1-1,CASRSLVSTEAFF,TGTGCCAGCAGGTCCCTTGTCTCCACTGAAGCTTTCTTT
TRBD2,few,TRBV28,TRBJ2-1,CASSPPGTSGSEQFF,TGTGCCAGCAGTCCCCCCGGGACTAGCGGGAGTGAGCAGTTCTTC
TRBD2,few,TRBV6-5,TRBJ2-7,CASSRGEWNEQYF,TGTGCCAGCAGCCGGGGGGAGTGGAACGAGCAGTACTTC
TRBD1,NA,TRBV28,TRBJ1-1,CASSGPGQPNTEAFF,TGTGCCAGCAGTGGACCGGGACAGCCAAACACTGAAGCTTTCTTT
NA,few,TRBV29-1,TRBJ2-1,CSVDLGRDEQFF,TGCAGCGTTGACCTGGGTCGCGATGAGCAGTTCTTC
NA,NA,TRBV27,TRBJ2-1,CASSLLGQGIDEQFF,TGTGCCAGCAGTTTATTGGGCCAGGGTATAGATGAGCAGTTCTTC
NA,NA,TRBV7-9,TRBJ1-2,CASSSAQGTANYGYTF,TGTGCCAGCAGCTCGGCTCAGGGGACTGCTAACTATGGCTACACCTTC
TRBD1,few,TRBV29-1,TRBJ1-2,CSGIFWTGSSRGYTF,TGCAGCGGCATCTTCTGGACAGGGAGTTCTAGGGGCTACACCTTC
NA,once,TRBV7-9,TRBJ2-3,CASRLGGGTDTQYF,TGTGCCAGCAGGCTAGGCGGGGGCACAGATACGCAGTATTTT
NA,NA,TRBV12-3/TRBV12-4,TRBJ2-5,CASTLNRDETQYF,TGTGCCAGCACCCTCAACAGGGATGAAACCCAGTACTTC
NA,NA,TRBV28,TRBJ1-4,CASSLSVGDEKLFF,TGTGCCAGCAGTTTATCTGTAGGGGATGAAAAACTGTTTTTT
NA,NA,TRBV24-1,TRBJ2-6,CATSLGEGTLGANVLTF,TGTGCCACCAGTTTAGGAGAGGGTACGCTGGGGGCCAACGTCCTGACTTTC
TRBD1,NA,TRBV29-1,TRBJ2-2,CSVDQGAETGELFF,TGCAGCGTTGACCAGGGGGCGGAGACCGGGGAGCTGTTTTTT
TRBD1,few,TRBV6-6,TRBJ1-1,CASSFEGQAGPEAFF,TGTGCCAGCAGCTTCGAGGGACAGGCGGGGCCTGAAGCTTTCTTT
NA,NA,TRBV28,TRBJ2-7,CASTPERIVSTEQYF,TGTGCCAGCACCCCCGAGCGGATAGTTTCGACCGAGCAGTACTTC
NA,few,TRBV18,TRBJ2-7,CASSLGRITYEQYF,TGTGCCAGCTCACTTGGACGGATCACCTACGAGCAGTACTTC
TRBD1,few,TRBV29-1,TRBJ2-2,CSVDDRVNTGELFF,TGCAGCGTTGATGACAGGGTGAACACCGGGGAGCTGTTTTTT
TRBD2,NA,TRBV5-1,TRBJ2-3,CASSPGTSGRMRTDTQYF,TGCGCCAGCAGTCCAGGGACTAGCGGGAGAATGAGAACAGATACGCAGTATTTT
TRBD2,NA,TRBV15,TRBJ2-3,CATSGGEGFKSTDTQYF,TGTGCCACCAGCGGGGGGGAGGGCTTTAAGAGCACAGATACGCAGTATTTT
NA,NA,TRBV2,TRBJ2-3,CASSERPTGPTQYF,TGTGCCAGCAGTGAGCGTCCCACAGGGCCTACGCAGTATTTT
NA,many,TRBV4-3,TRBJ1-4,CASAGEDEKLFF,TGCGCCAGCGCCGGGGAGGATGAAAAACTGTTTTTT
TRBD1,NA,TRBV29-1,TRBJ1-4,CSASETGSIEKLFF,TGCAGCGCCTCGGAGACAGGGTCTATTGAAAAACTGTTTTTT
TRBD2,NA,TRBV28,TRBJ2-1,CASHGRAGDNEQFF,TGTGCCAGCCACGGGAGGGCCGGCGACAATGAGCAGTTCTTC
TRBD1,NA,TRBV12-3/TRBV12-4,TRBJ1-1,CASSPADRRNTEAFF,TGTGCCAGCAGTCCGGCGGACAGGAGGAACACTGAAGCTTTCTTT
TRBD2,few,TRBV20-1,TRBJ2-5,CSARVPLAGGEQETQYF,TGCAGTGCTAGAGTCCCCCTAGCGGGAGGGGAGCAAGAGACCCAGTACTTC
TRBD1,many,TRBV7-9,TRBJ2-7,CASSSGGQGLAYEQYF,TGTGCCAGCAGCTCGGGGGGACAGGGGCTTGCCTACGAGCAGTACTTC
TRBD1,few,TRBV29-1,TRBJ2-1,CSVEGVKDRVSYNEQFF,TGCAGCGTTGAAGGGGTGAAGGACAGGGTCTCCTACAATGAGCAGTTCTTC
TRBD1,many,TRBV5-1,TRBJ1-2,CASSLEDRGSYGYTF,TGCGCCAGCAGCTTGGAGGACAGGGGATCCTATGGCTACACCTTC
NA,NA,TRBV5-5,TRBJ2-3,CASSSAQARQDTQYF,TGTGCCAGCAGCTCGGCACAGGCAAGACAAGATACGCAGTATTTT
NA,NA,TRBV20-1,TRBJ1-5,CSARDLLGGNNQPQHF,TGCAGTGCTAGAGATCTCCTAGGGGGAAACAATCAGCCCCAGCATTTT
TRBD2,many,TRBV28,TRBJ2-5,CASSWDSGRFTSGRNQETQYF,TGTGCCAGCAGTTGGGACAGTGGTCGATTTACGAGCGGGAGGAATCAAGAGACCCAGTACTTC
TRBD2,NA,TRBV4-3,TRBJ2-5,CASSLQAGGVGQETQYF,TGCGCCAGCAGCCTCCAGGCTGGGGGGGTAGGGCAAGAGACCCAGTACTTC
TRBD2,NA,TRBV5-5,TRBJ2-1,CASRGREGTFNEQFF,TGTGCCAGCCGTGGGAGGGAGGGGACCTTCAATGAGCAGTTCTTC
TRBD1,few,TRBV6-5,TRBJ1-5,CASSSTLWDRAFQPQHF,TGTGCCAGCAGTTCCACGCTGTGGGACAGGGCTTTTCAGCCCCAGCATTTT
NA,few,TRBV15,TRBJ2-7,CATSRDGAGANEQYF,TGTGCCACCAGCAGAGATGGGGCAGGAGCCAACGAGCAGTACTTC
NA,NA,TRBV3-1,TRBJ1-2,CASSHGPRDGYTF,TGTGCCAGCAGCCATGGGCCTAGGGATGGCTACACCTTC
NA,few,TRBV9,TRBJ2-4,CASSVGIRDIQYF,TGTGCCAGCAGCGTAGGGATTAGGGACATTCAGTACTTC
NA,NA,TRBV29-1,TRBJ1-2,CSPGQRVNTF,TGCAGCCCCGGACAGAGAGTAAACACCTTC
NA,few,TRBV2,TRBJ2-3,CASSPSLGTDTQYF,TGTGCCAGCAGCCCCTCTCTAGGCACAGATACGCAGTATTTT
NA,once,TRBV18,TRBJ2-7,CASRTGERREQYF,TGTGCCAGCCGGACGGGAGAGAGGCGCGAGCAGTACTTC
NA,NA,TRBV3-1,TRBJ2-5,CASSPTLREETQYF,TGTGCCAGCAGCCCGACCTTACGGGAAGAGACCCAGTACTTC
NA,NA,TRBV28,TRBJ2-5,CASQGGPETQYF,TGTGCCAGCCAAGGAGGGCCGGAGACCCAGTACTTC
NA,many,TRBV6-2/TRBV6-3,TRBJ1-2,CASSPGNYGYTF,TGTGCCAGCAGTCCGGGGAACTATGGCTACACCTTC
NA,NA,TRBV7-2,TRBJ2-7,CASSERLIGYYEQYF,TGTGCCAGCAGCGAGCGGCTCATCGGGTACTACGAGCAGTACTTC
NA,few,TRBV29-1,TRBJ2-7,CSVETSGTTDYEQYF,TGCAGCGTTGAGACTTCTGGGACGACGGACTACGAGCAGTACTTC
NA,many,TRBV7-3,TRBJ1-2,CASSLTSAGYYGYTF,TGTGCCAGCAGCTTAACGTCAGCGGGGTACTATGGCTACACCTTC
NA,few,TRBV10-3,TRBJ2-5,CAISEPPMETQYF,TGTGCCATCAGCGAGCCCCCCATGGAGACCCAGTACTTC
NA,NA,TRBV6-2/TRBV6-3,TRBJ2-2,CASSYRTATGELFF,TGTGCCAGCAGTTACCGTACGGCTACCGGGGAGCTGTTTTTT